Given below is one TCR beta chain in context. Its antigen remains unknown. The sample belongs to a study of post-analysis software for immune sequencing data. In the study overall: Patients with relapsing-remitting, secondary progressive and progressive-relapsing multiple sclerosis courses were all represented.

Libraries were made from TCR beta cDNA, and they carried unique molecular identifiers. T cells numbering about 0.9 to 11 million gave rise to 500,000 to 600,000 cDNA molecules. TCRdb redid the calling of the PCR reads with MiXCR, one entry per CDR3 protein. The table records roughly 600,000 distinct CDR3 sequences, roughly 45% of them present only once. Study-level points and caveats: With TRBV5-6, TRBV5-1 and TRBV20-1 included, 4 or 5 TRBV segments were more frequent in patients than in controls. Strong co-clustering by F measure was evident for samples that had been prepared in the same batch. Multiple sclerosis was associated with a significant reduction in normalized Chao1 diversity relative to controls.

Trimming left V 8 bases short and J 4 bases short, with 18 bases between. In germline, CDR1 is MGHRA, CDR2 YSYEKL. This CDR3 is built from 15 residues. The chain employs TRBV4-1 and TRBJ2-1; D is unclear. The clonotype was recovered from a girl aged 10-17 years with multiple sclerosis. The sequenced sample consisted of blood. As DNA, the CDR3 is TGCGCCAGCGGTCGCACGGGTTCGAGGTACAATGAGCAGTTCTTC. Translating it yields CASGRTGSRYNEQFF.